What follows is one TCR beta chain and its context. A much larger clone differs from this one at a single base, so this may be a read error. The CDR3 has 14 amino acids. The J segment lost 3 bases and the V segment lost 10 bases, leaving 8 bases of the junction unmatched. The data were taken from a study of T cells in Graves' hyperthyroidism and ophthalmopathy. The TCR beta CDR3 regions underwent amplification using RNA transcripts as the source. The HTBI set primed first-round TCR CDR3 RT-PCR. One entry per CDR3 protein, called by TCRdb with MiXCR from the multiplex PCR reads. The sample has 300,000 to 450,000 distinct CDR3 sequences, approximately 13% seen once.

The clonotype originates from a woman aged 55-69 years with Graves' hyperthyroidism. The chain carries TRBV12-3 or TRBV12-4 and TRBJ1-4; 7 nucleotides line up with TRBD1. Material: blood. The CDR3: CANRGQISNEKLFF. The CDR3 DNA reads as TGTGCCAACAGGGGACAAATTTCTAATGAAAAACTGTTTTTT.